This T cell receptor (beta chain) was identified during a study of T-cell memory formation after mild COVID-19. Whole-study findings and limits: Contracting CD4+ clones were located mainly in CM and EM, and CD8+ clones in EMRA. Pre-infection memory contained some responding clones, which suggested that cross-reactive memory had joined.

TCRdb reprocessed the 5' RACE reads via MiXCR and lists one record per CDR3 protein. Of about 400,000 distinct CDR3 sequences detected, under 25% appear once; the ten largest clones hold around 13%. A note on this clonotype: Its antigen is not identified.

CDR3 length: 12 residues. The germline V gene has CDR1 DFQATT and CDR2 SNEGSKA (reference sequence). The TCR comes from an adult woman who had mild COVID-19 (a few samples of this study predate the infection). Cell type and time point are not known. The sequenced material came from PBMCs or a T cell subset sorted from them (not recorded which). The chain combines TRBV20-1 with TRBJ2-7, with D uncertain. CDR3 amino acids: CSVKGGRYEQYF. The CDR3, as DNA: TGCAGCGTTAAGGGCGGCCGCTACGAGCAGTACTTC.